A single sample is the source of the 25 T cell receptor beta chains below, sequenced in a study of blood T cells in healthy people across ages. Sample-barcoded 5' priming and a J-beta primer mix drove a second PCR of roughly 6 to 12 cycles. Each CDR3 protein gets one entry after TCRdb re-called the 5' RACE reads with MiXCR. The repertoire holds about a million distinct CDR3 sequences, with about 53% as singletons. The sample comprised blood. Receptor source: a woman aged 60-75 years in good health.

The rearrangement uses TRBV29-1 and TRBJ1-2; 8 bases map to TRBD1. J lost 7 bases, V lost 5 bases, and 6 bases had no gene match. CDR1 is SQVTM, CDR2 ANQGSEA, per germline. The CDR3 has 12 amino acids. CDR3 residues: CSVTGQGSGYTF. The DNA of the CDR3 is TGCAGCGTTACAGGACAGGGTAGTGGCTACACCTTC.

This clonotype has more than one count but fewer than ten. At one end, the junction sequence differs from germline, possibly due to a read error. The V gene is TRBV28, the J gene TRBJ2-6, with D possibly TRBD1 on 6 matching bases. CDR3 size: 15 residues. CDR1 and CDR2 from the germline V gene are MDHEN and SYDVKM. Written as DNA, the CDR3 is TGTGCCAACAGTTCAGGGGACTCTGGGGCCAACGTCCTGACTTTC. This codes for CANSSGDSGANVLTF. Together with reference TRBV28 and TRBJ2-6, the CDR3 gives the full variable domain: DVKVTQSSRYLVKRTGEKVFLECVQDMDHENMFWYRQDPGLGLRLIYFSYDVKMKEKGDIPEGYSVSREKKERFSLILESASTNQTSMYLCANSSGDSGANVLTFGAGSRLTVL.

This sequence joins TRBV27 and TRBJ2-7, with D tentatively TRBD2 (6 bases). V dropped 0 bases and J dropped 2 bases, with 11 bases sitting between them. CDR1 and CDR2 (germline): MNHEY, SMNVEV (reference sequence). The CDR3 runs 15 residues. CDR3 in amino acids: CASSLSAAGPYEQYF. CDR3 nucleotide sequence: TGTGCCAGCAGTTTATCGGCAGCGGGTCCCTACGAGCAGTACTTC.

The V and J genes are TRBV7-9 and TRBJ2-7, with 8 bases fitting TRBD2. V shed 7 bases, J shed 3 bases, and the junction held 5 bases outside the gene matches. The CDR3 is 13 residues long. The germline V gene has CDR1 SEHNR and CDR2 FQNEAQ (reference sequence). The CDR3 loop reads CASKREGVYEQYF. The CDR3 DNA is TGTGCCAGCAAACGGGAGGGCGTCTACGAGCAGTACTTC. Together with reference TRBV7-9 and TRBJ2-7, the CDR3 gives the full variable domain: DTGVSQNPRHKITKRGQNVTFRCDPISEHNRLYWYRQTLGQGPEFLTYFQNEAQLEKSRLLSDRFSAERPKGSFSTLEIQRTEQGDSAMYLCASKREGVYEQYFGPGTRLTVT.

The chain recombines TRBV7-2 with TRBJ2-7; TRBD2 matches 8 bases. Germline loops: CDR1 SGHTA, CDR2 FQGNSA. The CDR3 spans 14 residues. Germline trimming cut 5 bases from V and 1 base from J; bases unmatched to any gene: 4. The CDR3 reads CASSPIAGSYEQYF. CDR3 bases: TGTGCCAGCAGCCCCATAGCGGGATCCTACGAGCAGTACTTC.

This sequence joins TRBV29-1 and TRBJ2-3; no reliable D call. In germline, CDR1 is SQVTM, CDR2 ANQGSEA. CDR3 size: 12 residues. CDR3 loop: CNCGSWVDTQYF. CDR3 sequence (DNA): TGCAACTGCGGCTCCTGGGTGGATACGCAGTATTTT.

V and J are TRBV10-3 and TRBJ2-4; no firm D call. V was shortened by 0 bases and J by 13 bases, with 13 bases between the two germline ends. Germline values: CDR1 ENHRY, CDR2 SYGVKD. The CDR3 is 13 amino acids. CDR3 amino acids: CAISESNYNEQYF. DNA of the CDR3: TGTGCCATCAGTGAGTCGAACTACAATGAGCAGTACTTC.

The rearrangement links TRBV5-1 to TRBJ2-3, with TRBD2 identical over 13 bases. The junction had 5 bases not matched to a gene; V was cut back by 0 bases and J by 4 bases. The CDR3 extends over 17 amino acids. The germline gives CDR1 SGHRS, CDR2 YFSETQ. CDR3 loop: CASSLGSTSGRSDTQYF. The CDR3 DNA reads TGCGCCAGCAGCTTGGGATCGACTAGCGGGAGGTCAGATACGCAGTATTTT.

The chain uses TRBV27 and TRBJ2-1; 10 nucleotides line up with TRBD1. Germline V CDR1 and CDR2: MNHEY, SMNVEV (reference sequence). After removal of 6 bases from V and 10 bases from J, the junction contained 9 bases not matched to a gene. The CDR3 has 14 residues. CDR3 protein: CASSPGTGAYEQFF. Written as DNA, the CDR3 is TGTGCCAGCAGCCCCGGGACAGGGGCTTACGAGCAGTTCTTC.

The genes are TRBV19 and TRBJ1-2; possible D gene TRBD1, 5 bases. CDR1 and CDR2 (germline): LNHDA, SQIVND (reference sequence). The CDR3 is 12 amino acids. The V gene lost 6 bases and the J gene lost 6 bases, with 11 bases spanning the gap. The CDR3 region is CASRKTEDGYTF. DNA of the CDR3: TGTGCCAGTAGGAAGACAGAAGATGGCTACACCTTC. Together with reference TRBV19 and TRBJ1-2, the CDR3 gives the full variable domain: DGGITQSPKYLFRKEGQNVTLSCEQNLNHDAMYWYRQDPGQGLRLIYYSQIVNDFQKGDIAEGYSVSREKKESFPLTVTSAQKNPTAFYLCASRKTEDGYTFGSGTRLTVV.

V usage is TRBV6-2 or TRBV6-3 and J usage is TRBJ2-7; tentatively, D is TRBD2 (6 bases). The CDR3 runs 13 residues. V was pared by 2 bases and J by 6 bases, with 11 bases between. Germline CDR1 reads MNHEY; CDR2 reads SVGEGT. CDR3 sequence: CASSYVGGGEQYF. CDR3 DNA: TGTGCCAGCAGTTACGTGGGAGGTGGCGAGCAGTACTTC.

V usage is TRBV12-3 or TRBV12-4 and J usage is TRBJ2-3; weak D call: TRBD1 (5 bases). Trimming removed 3 bases from V and 4 bases from J, with 11 bases in between. The CDR3 consists of 14 residues. This CDR3 reads CASSFSQGPDTQYF. CDR3 nucleotide sequence: TGTGCCAGCAGTTTTTCGCAGGGCCCAGATACGCAGTATTTT.

The chain carries TRBV30 and TRBJ2-1, with a tentative D call TRBD2 (5 bases). Germline values: CDR1 GTSNPN, CDR2 SVGIG (reference sequence). There are 13 residues in the CDR3. Trimming pared 0 bases from V and 4 bases from J, leaving 7 bases between. In nucleotides, the CDR3 is TGTGCCTGGAGTGTAACGGGATACAATGAGCAGTTCTTC. Residues: CAWSVTGYNEQFF.

J is TRBJ2-7 and V is TRBV15; 8 bases are shared with TRBD2. The J call may not be correct, given that the DNA end is closer to TRBJ2-1. The CDR3 has 14 amino acids. Per germline, CDR1 LNHNV and CDR2 YYDKDF (reference sequence). The DNA for the CDR3 is TGTGCCACCAGCAGACCAAGTAGCGGGGACGAGCAGTTCTTC. Translating gives CATSRPSSGDEQFF.

The V call is TRBV5-1, the J call TRBJ2-5, with D tentatively TRBD2 (5 bases). The CDR3 totals 15 residues. The germline gives CDR1 SGHRS, CDR2 YFSETQ. V dropped 4 bases and J dropped 0 bases, with 13 bases sitting between them. The CDR3 loop is CASSPAAQYQETQYF. The CDR3 DNA follows: TGCGCCAGCAGCCCAGCGGCGCAGTACCAAGAGACCCAGTACTTC.

The CDR3 region is CASMWTDEETQYF. CDR3 sequence (DNA): TGTGCCAGCATGTGGACAGACGAAGAGACCCAGTACTTC. The chain combines TRBV6-1 with TRBJ2-5, with TRBD1 as a possible D gene (6 bases). The V end was cut by 7 bases, the J end by 3 bases, with 12 bases between. The CDR3 totals 13 residues. CDR1 is MNHNS, CDR2 SASEGT, per germline.

This sequence joins TRBV27 and TRBJ2-3, with D perhaps matching TRBD2 (5 bases). V was shortened by 5 bases and J by 10 bases, with 16 bases between the two germline ends. CDR1 and CDR2 (germline): MNHEY, SMNVEV (reference sequence). The CDR3 spans 13 residues. The CDR3 sequence is CASSGRGSMPQYF. The DNA for the CDR3 is TGTGCCAGCAGTGGACGGGGTTCGATGCCGCAGTATTTT.

This clonotype turned up a few times. V gene TRBV5-1 combines with J gene TRBJ2-7; 12 bases are a match to TRBD2. Germline V gives CDR1 SGHRS, CDR2 YFSETQ. There are 19 residues in the CDR3. Trimming removed 0 bases from V and 0 bases from J; junction bases left unmatched: 10. This chain's CDR3 is CASSLATLGLAGGSYEQYF. The CDR3 DNA sequence: TGCGCCAGCAGCTTGGCCACACTGGGACTAGCGGGTGGCTCCTACGAGCAGTACTTC.

The chain employs TRBV4-1 and TRBJ2-3, with 8 bases lining up with TRBD1. Germline loops: CDR1 MGHRA, CDR2 YSYEKL. The CDR3 spans 17 residues. Losses at the gene ends were 2 bases for V and 2 bases for J; bases not matched to a gene: 9. CDR3 coding DNA: TGCGCCAGCAGCCAAACCCAACGGACAGGGCCCACAGATACGCAGTATTTT. Protein: CASSQTQRTGPTDTQYF.

This clonotype was seen many times. V and J are TRBV11-2 and TRBJ2-5; D remains ambiguous. The CDR3 runs 13 residues. Trimming took 1 base from V and 2 from J, leaving 5 bases between them. Germline CDR1 reads SGHAT; CDR2 reads FQNNGV. The CDR3 loop reads CASSLGIQETQYF. As DNA, the CDR3 is TGTGCCAGCAGCTTAGGAATTCAAGAGACCCAGTACTTC.

The gene calls are TRBV5-6 and TRBJ1-5; 8 bases agree with TRBD1. The CDR3 has 16 amino acids. With 3 bases clipped from V and 5 bases from J, the junction kept 10 bases outside the gene matches. CDR1 and CDR2 from the germline V gene are SGHDT and YYEEEE. The CDR3 DNA is TGTGCCAGCAGCTCCGACAGGGGAGCCAGACATCAGCCCCAGCATTTT. This gives the protein CASSSDRGARHQPQHF. The complete variable domain, with remaining parts taken from reference TRBV5-6 and TRBJ1-5, reads DAGVTQSPTHLIKTRGQQVTLRCSPKSGHDTVSWYQQALGQGPQFIFQYYEEEERQRGNFPDRFSGHQFPNYSSELNVNALLLGDSALYLCASSSDRGARHQPQHFGDGTRLSIL.

This clonotype was detected only once. The rearrangement joins TRBV20-1 to TRBJ2-4, with TRBD2 matching 8 bases. Germline trimming cut 1 base from V and 13 bases from J; bases unmatched to any gene: 15. Germline loops: CDR1 DFQATT, CDR2 SNEGSKA (reference sequence). This CDR3 comprises 15 residues. The CDR3 DNA reads TGCAGTGCTAGAGGGCCAACAACGGGAGGGGGAGAGCAGTACTTC. Encoded protein: CSARGPTTGGGEQYF.

V and J are TRBV3-1 and TRBJ2-7; D is undetermined. The CDR3 is made up of 13 amino acids. Germline V lookup: CDR1 LGHDT, CDR2 YNNKEL (reference sequence). V lost 3 bases and J lost 3, with 9 bases in between. In nucleotides, the CDR3 is TGTGCCAGCAGCCACGCCAAGGACTACGAGCAGTACTTC. Amino acid sequence: CASSHAKDYEQYF.

This clonotype has only a few counts. V is TRBV2 and J is TRBJ2-3, with unresolved D. CDR1 and CDR2 (germline): SNHLY, FYNNEI. CDR3 length equals 14 residues. Trimming took off 8 bases at V and 7 bases at J, with 19 bases between the two ends. The CDR3 region has the DNA TGTGCCAGCTGGGGTGGACCAATGGCATATACGCAGTATTTT. It specifies CASWGGPMAYTQYF.

This chain connects TRBV9 to TRBJ1-4; TRBD1 agrees at 8 bases. The germline CDR1 and CDR2 sequences are SGDLS and YYNGEE. Trimming at V came to 4 bases and at J to 4 bases, leaving 6 bases not matched to a gene. This CDR3 is built from 15 residues. The CDR3 DNA reads as TGTGCCAGCAGCAAGAACAGGGGGAATAATGAAAAACTGTTTTTT. This sequence encodes CASSKNRGNNEKLFF. Using reference TRBV9 and TRBJ1-4 for the parts outside the CDR3, the full variable domain is DSGVTQTPKHLITATGQRVTLRCSPRSGDLSVYWYQQSLDQGLQFLIQYYNGEERAKGNILERFSAQQFPDLHSELNLSSLELGDSALYFCASSKNRGNNEKLFFGSGTQLSVL.